The source of this TCR beta chain is a study of long-term antiretroviral therapy in people with HIV. A note on this clone: Antigen: not known.

Version v3.0 of the immunoSEQ assay was performed at survey level. Generated by immunoSEQ multiplex PCR, the TCRdb table keeps only in-frame clones and is missing some. The profile shows tens of thousands of clones, about 85% of them singletons. General study points: Controls had broader CDR3 length ranges than HIV repertoires did. Subsequent to ART, diversity was augmented yet persisted below that of transplant donor controls.

Two or more post-ART PBMC samples, plus at least one pre-ART sample, were available for each donor. Trimming stripped 3 bases from V and 5 bases from J, with 7 bases between. This CDR3 has 13 amino acids. Germline V CDR1 and CDR2: MDHEN, SYDVKM. V gene TRBV28 combines with J gene TRBJ2-2; D unresolved. The TCR originated in a man between 45 and 60 years old with HIV. This sample comprised unsorted PBMCs, obtained around 5 years before starting antiretroviral therapy. For the CDR3, the DNA is TGTGCCAGCAGTTTTGTCGGTACCGGGGAGCTGTTTTTT. It specifies CASSFVGTGELFF. Using reference TRBV28 and TRBJ2-2 for the parts outside the CDR3, the full variable domain is DVKVTQSSRYLVKRTGEKVFLECVQDMDHENMFWYRQDPGLGLRLIYFSYDVKMKEKGDIPEGYSVSREKKERFSLILESASTNQTSMYLCASSFVGTGELFFGEGSRLTVL.